The clone carrying this T cell receptor (beta chain) turned up a few times. Germline V CDR1 and CDR2: LNHDA, SQIVND (reference sequence). This CDR3 has 15 amino acids. V dropped 3 bases and J dropped 6; count of bases not matched to a gene: 7. All donors with ophthalmopathy were recorded as having moderate-to-severe activity, CAS ≥3, NOSPECS ≥4 and a duration under 3 months. Patients were diagnosed from clinical symptoms, serum thyroxine, TRAb, thyroid ultrasound and orbital computed tomography. The starting material, 8 to 10 ml of fresh peripheral blood, provided the PBMCs. TCR beta CDR3 regions were amplified from RNA transcripts. HTBI-primed RT-PCR formed the first round, and a multiplex PCR formed the second. TCRdb reprocessed the multiplex PCR reads with MiXCR, giving one entry per CDR3 protein. The sample has some 750,000 distinct CDR3 sequences; 40% are singletons. The data derive from a study of Graves' ophthalmopathy and Graves' hyperthyroidism.

The chain carries TRBV19 and TRBJ1-5; 8 bases map to TRBD1. The clonotype comes from an adult man with Graves' ophthalmopathy. The material sequenced was peripheral blood. The CDR3 is CASSISQGATQPQHF. CDR3 DNA: TGTGCCAGTAGTATCAGTCAGGGGGCGACTCAGCCCCAGCATTTT.